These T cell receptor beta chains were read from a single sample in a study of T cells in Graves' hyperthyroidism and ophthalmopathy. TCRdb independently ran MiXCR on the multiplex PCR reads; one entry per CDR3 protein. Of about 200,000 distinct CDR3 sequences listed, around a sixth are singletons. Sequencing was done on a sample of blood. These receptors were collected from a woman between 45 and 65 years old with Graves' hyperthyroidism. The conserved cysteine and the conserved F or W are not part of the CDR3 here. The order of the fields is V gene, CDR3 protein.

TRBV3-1 ASSQLGDTQY
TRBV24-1 ATSAASGTYEKLF
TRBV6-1 ASSEGRDRERNEQF
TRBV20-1 SARGGYYGYT
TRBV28 ASSFTPGKGLNEKLF
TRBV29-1 SVVWELDRGFDEQF
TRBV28 ASSLAGWGGTEAF
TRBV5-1 ASSPPPGTGPYEQY
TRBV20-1 SARDSGDYQPQH
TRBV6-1 ASRIPTSGTGELF
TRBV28 ASSLYEQY
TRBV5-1 ASSPDPDLNTEAF
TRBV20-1 SARASGYNEQF
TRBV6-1 ASSEAAGGTDTQY
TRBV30 AWRTRGSYPNTEAF
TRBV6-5 ASSYSTRQGGNTIY
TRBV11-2 ASSPGQGSADTQY
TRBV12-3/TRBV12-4 ASSPGTGGYNEQF
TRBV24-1 ATSDLGGGENEQF
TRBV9 ASSPRVGQGAGELF
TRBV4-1 ASSHPPRGRTEAF
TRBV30 AWSFRTGDRNQPQH
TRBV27 ASSLGGTVTYEQY
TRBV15 ATSRGGSTDEQY
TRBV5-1 ASSGAQGMGTEAF
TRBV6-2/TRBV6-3 ASRVGTGNYGYT